The next 17 T cell receptor beta chains were all read from a single sample in a study of blood T cell repertoires in COVID-19. Data came from immunoSEQ multiplex PCR; TCRdb stores just in-frame clones and leaves some out. Altogether approximately 290,000 clones are present, about four fifths being singletons, with the ten largest covering approximately 14%. Source material: peripheral blood. These receptors all stem from a person aged 65-85 years with COVID-19, enrolled during active disease.

This chain joins TRBV28 and TRBJ1-4; 7 bases line up with TRBD1. Germline V gene data show CDR1 as MDHEN and CDR2 as SYDVKM. The length of the CDR3 is 16 residues. With 9 bases clipped from V and 1 base from J, the junction kept 11 bases outside the gene matches. The chain's CDR3 is CARSSGDRETNEKLFF. The CDR3, as DNA: TGTGCCAGATCCTCAGGAGACAGGGAAACTAATGAAAAACTGTTTTTT.

This chain connects TRBV7-9 to TRBJ2-2; TRBD2 matches at 13 bases. CDR3 length: 16 amino acids. V lost 8 bases to trimming and J lost 4 bases; unmatched junction nucleotides: 7. Germline V gives CDR1 SEHNR, CDR2 FQNEAQ (reference sequence). The CDR3 reads CASERTSGGVTGELFF. As DNA, the CDR3 is TGTGCCAGCGAGAGGACTAGCGGGGGAGTCACCGGGGAGCTGTTTTTT. The entire variable domain, with the rest obtained from reference TRBV7-9 and TRBJ2-2, is as follows: DTGVSQNPRHKITKRGQNVTFRCDPISEHNRLYWYRQTLGQGPEFLTYFQNEAQLEKSRLLSDRFSAERPKGSFSTLEIQRTEQGDSAMYLCASERTSGGVTGELFFGEGSRLTVL.

This clone was observed a few times. This sequence joins TRBV5-5 and TRBJ2-3; the D gene is possibly TRBD1 (6 bases). V was cut by 6 bases and J by 1 base, with 18 bases left in between. Germline V lookup: CDR1 SGHKS, CDR2 YYEKEE (reference sequence). CDR3 length: 16 residues. This CDR3 reads CASTPLSGHRTDTQYF. CDR3 bases: TGTGCCAGCACCCCGCTATCGGGACATCGCACAGATACGCAGTATTTT.

The V and J genes are TRBV7-2 and TRBJ2-6; possibly TRBD1 for D (6 bases). The CDR3 covers 15 residues. V was shortened by 1 base and J by 13 bases, with 17 bases between the two germline ends. CDR1 SGHTA and CDR2 FQGNSA come from the germline V gene. CDR3 sequence (DNA): TGTGCCAGCAGCTTAGGGGGGCAGGCTCGATCAGTCCTGACTTTC. Translating gives CASSLGGQARSVLTF. Full variable domain (missing parts from reference TRBV7-2 and TRBJ2-6): GAGVSQSPSNKVTEKGKDVELRCDPISGHTALYWYRQSLGQGLEFLIYFQGNSAPDKSGLPSDRFSAERTGGSVSTLTIQRTQQEDSAVYLCASSLGGQARSVLTFGAGSRLTVL.

The chain carries TRBV5-1 and TRBJ2-3; TRBD2 matches at 9 bases. CDR1 is SGHRS, CDR2 YFSETQ, per germline. This CDR3 comprises 18 residues. V trimming: 0 bases; J trimming: 0 bases; junction bases outside the gene matches: 8. Here the CDR3 DNA reads TGCGCCAGCAGCTTGGCCATTAGCGGGAGAATTAGCACAGATACGCAGTATTTT. Translation gives CASSLAISGRISTDTQYF.

CDR3 sequence reads: CASSSLPGINSPLHF. The DNA of the CDR3 is TGTGCCAGCAGTTCCCTCCCCGGGATTAATTCACCCCTCCACTTT. The chain combines TRBV6-5 with TRBJ1-6, with D uncertain. The CDR3 contains 15 residues. Deletions cut 4 bases from V and 6 bases from J, with 13 bases between. CDR1 and CDR2 from the germline V gene are MNHEY and SVGAGI.

The chain carries TRBV11-3 and TRBJ2-2; TRBD1 matches at 11 bases. The J segment lost 4 bases and the V segment lost 6 bases, leaving 10 bases of the junction unmatched. CDR3 length equals 17 residues. The germline V gene has CDR1 SGHNT and CDR2 YENEEA. CDR3 sequence (DNA): TGTGCCAGCAGTTTCAGTGGGACAGGGGGTCGCACCGGGGAGCTGTTTTTT. This gives the protein CASSFSGTGGRTGELFF.

This sequence joins TRBV7-9 and TRBJ1-2; 7 nucleotides line up with TRBD1. Germline V gene lookup returns CDR1 SEHNR and CDR2 FQNEAQ (reference sequence). Unmatched junction bases numbered 8, after V lost 9 bases and J lost 1 base. The CDR3 contains 14 residues. CDR3 loop: CASGQGQNNYGYTF. The CDR3 bases are TGTGCCAGTGGGCAGGGACAGAATAACTATGGCTACACCTTC.

V usage is TRBV21-1 and J usage is TRBJ2-3; TRBD2, the D gene given by the table, was not confirmed from the DNA. TRBV21-1 is labeled a pseudogene. The CDR3 spans 15 residues. Here the CDR3 reads CASYGRLGFTDTQYF. As DNA, the CDR3 is TGTGCCAGTTACGGGAGGTTGGGGTTCACAGATACGCAGTATTTT.

The V gene is TRBV18, the J gene TRBJ1-5; TRBD1 might be the D (5 bases). The germline V gene has CDR1 KGHSH and CDR2 LQKENI. CDR3 length: 14 residues. V gave up 5 bases and J gave up 5 bases, with 13 bases separating them. The DNA for the CDR3 is TGTGCCAGCTCAGACGTAGGGGCCGATCAGCCCCAGCATTTT. This translates into CASSDVGADQPQHF.

This clone was counted between two and nine times. J is TRBJ1-2 and V is TRBV20-1, with D uncertain. This CDR3 spans 13 amino acids. Germline CDR1 is DFQATT and CDR2 is SNEGSKA (reference sequence). V shed 3 bases and J shed 6 bases, with 14 bases lying between them. This chain's CDR3 is CSASAMERDGYTF. The CDR3, as DNA: TGCAGTGCTAGTGCAATGGAGCGCGATGGCTACACCTTC.

This chain uses TRBV5-1 with TRBJ1-2, with 9 bases aligning to TRBD1. The CDR3 is made up of 13 amino acids. CDR1 is SGHRS, CDR2 YFSETQ, per germline. With 5 bases clipped from V and 6 bases from J, the junction kept 5 bases outside the gene matches. The DNA for the CDR3 is TGCGCCAGCAGATCTACAGGGGGCGATGGCTACACCTTC. Its protein product is CASRSTGGDGYTF.

The chain recombines TRBV6-5 with TRBJ2-1, with D perhaps matching TRBD1 (5 bases). V was cut by 7 bases and J by 4 bases, with 14 bases left in between. Germline V lookup: CDR1 MNHEY, CDR2 SVGAGI. The CDR3 consists of 14 residues. The CDR3 reads CASKPTASYNEQFF. The CDR3, as DNA: TGTGCCAGCAAGCCGACAGCAAGTTACAATGAGCAGTTCTTC.

The chain uses TRBV3-1 (or the pseudogene TRBV3-2) and TRBJ1-2, with a tentative D call TRBD1 (5 bases). From germline, CDR1 is LGHDT and CDR2 YNNKEL (reference sequence). This CDR3 spans 17 amino acids. V lost 1 base, J lost 4 bases, and 19 bases lay in between. The CDR3 DNA follows: TGTGCCAGCAGCCAAGGATCCCTAGGGGCCATGGCCTATGGCTACACCTTC. Protein product: CASSQGSLGAMAYGYTF.

Turning to this clone: The same CDR3 can be traced to other DNA sequences in this sample. V is TRBV11-3 and J is TRBJ2-1, with D unresolved. The CDR3 is made up of 15 amino acids. Trimming removed 5 bases from V and 0 bases from J, with 11 bases in between. Germline V lookup: CDR1 SGHNT, CDR2 YENEEA. The CDR3 DNA reads as TGTGCCAGCAGCCTAAGTTCGAGCTCCTACAATGAGCAGTTCTTC. Translation: CASSLSSSSYNEQFF.

V gene TRBV27 combines with J gene TRBJ2-1; D is ambiguous. V lost 5 bases and J lost 11, with 16 bases in between. CDR1 and CDR2 from the germline V gene are MNHEY and SMNVEV (reference sequence). This CDR3 spans 13 amino acids. CDR3 in amino acids: CASSMPLQEKQFF. The CDR3 nucleotides are TGTGCCAGCAGTATGCCTCTTCAGGAAAAGCAGTTCTTC.

The CDR3 loop is CASSTGTSENTGELFF. Here the CDR3 DNA reads TGTGCCAGCAGTACCGGGACTAGCGAGAACACCGGGGAGCTGTTTTTT. The rearrangement links TRBV2 to TRBJ2-2, with TRBD2 matching 10 bases. Germline CDR1 and CDR2: SNHLY and FYNNEI. Unmatched junction bases numbered 4, after V lost 5 bases and J lost 1 base. The CDR3 has 16 residues.